A single sample is the source of the 23 T cell receptor beta chains below, sequenced in a study of blood T cell repertoires in COVID-19. Profiling relied on immunoSEQ multiplex PCR, and the TCRdb table lists in-frame clones only, not all of them. The data hold roughly 150,000 clones, with roughly 80% observed a single time. Sequenced sample: peripheral blood. These receptors all stem from a woman of 80 years or more with COVID-19, enrolled during active disease.

This chain joins TRBV19 and TRBJ1-6; perhaps TRBD1 as D (5 bases). The CDR3 length is 15 residues. Deletions cut 6 bases from V and 6 bases from J, with 15 bases between. Germline V gene data show CDR1 as LNHDA and CDR2 as SQIVND (reference sequence). The CDR3 region is CASRVGRARNSPLHF. The CDR3 DNA reads TGTGCCAGTAGGGTTGGCAGGGCGCGTAATTCACCCCTCCACTTT.

The V gene is TRBV19, the J gene TRBJ1-4; 7 bases line up with TRBD1. Trimming removed 7 bases from V and 7 bases from J; junction bases left unmatched: 6. This CDR3 has 13 amino acids. Per the germline V gene, CDR1 is LNHDA and CDR2 is SQIVND (reference sequence). In DNA form, the CDR3 reads TGTGCCAGTAACAGGGGAGAGGGTGAAAAACTGTTTTTT. Translated, it gives CASNRGEGEKLFF. The whole variable domain, filled in from reference TRBV19 and TRBJ1-4, reads DGGITQSPKYLFRKEGQNVTLSCEQNLNHDAMYWYRQDPGQGLRLIYYSQIVNDFQKGDIAEGYSVSREKKESFPLTVTSAQKNPTAFYLCASNRGEGEKLFFGSGTQLSVL.

Concerning this clone itself: A much larger clone lies one base from this, so it may be a read error. The same CDR3 arises from other DNA sequences in this sample as well. The chain joins TRBV19 to TRBJ2-7, with 7 bases that match TRBD1. Trimming took 1 base from V and 1 from J; bases not matched to a gene: 4. Germline V lookup: CDR1 LNHDA, CDR2 SQIVND (reference sequence). This CDR3 is 15 amino acids long. CDR3 in DNA: TGTGCCAGTAGTATAGTAGGGGGCACGTCCTACGAGCAGTACTTC. Its translation: CASSIVGGTSYEQYF. Drawing the rest from reference TRBV19 and TRBJ2-7, the complete variable domain is DGGITQSPKYLFRKEGQNVTLSCEQNLNHDAMYWYRQDPGQGLRLIYYSQIVNDFQKGDIAEGYSVSREKKESFPLTVTSAQKNPTAFYLCASSIVGGTSYEQYFGPGTRLTVT.

The chain combines TRBV2 with TRBJ1-5; D call uncertain. CDR3 size: 13 residues. From germline, CDR1 is SNHLY and CDR2 FYNNEI. Trimming pared 4 bases from V and 4 bases from J, leaving 8 bases between. CDR3 sequence: CASSVQLNQPQHF. CDR3 DNA sequence: TGTGCCAGCAGTGTACAGTTGAATCAGCCCCAGCATTTT.

Remarks on this clone: This sample includes further DNA sequences coding for the same CDR3. V and J are TRBV7-3 and TRBJ2-3; TRBD2 matches at 7 bases. The CDR3 consists of 15 residues. V trimming: 0 bases; J trimming: 0 bases; junction bases outside the gene matches: 0. The germline CDR1 and CDR2 sequences are SGHTA and FQGTGA. The CDR3 sequence is CASSLTGGSTDTQYF. The CDR3, as DNA: TGTGCCAGCAGCTTAACCGGGGGGAGCACAGATACGCAGTATTTT.

This clone showed up just a few times. The J gene is TRBJ2-7, the V gene TRBV28; unclear D gene. Germline lookup yields CDR1 MDHEN and CDR2 SYDVKM. The CDR3 has 12 amino acids. Trimming cost V 5 bases and J 2 bases, with 7 bases left between them. CDR3 bases: TGTGCCAGCAGTCCTCTACCCTACGAGCAGTACTTC. Protein sequence: CASSPLPYEQYF.

The chain links TRBV6-5 to TRBJ2-1, with 11 bases matching TRBD2. From germline, CDR1 is MNHEY and CDR2 SVGAGI. This CDR3 contains 15 residues. With V trimmed by 2 bases and J by 4 bases, 1 base remained unmatched. The CDR3 bases are TGTGCCAGCAGTTACGGGACTAGCGGTTACAATGAGCAGTTCTTC. It codes for CASSYGTSGYNEQFF.

The CDR3 DNA reads as TGTGCCAGCAGCTTAAGTCGGCGGGGCGACACTGAAGCTTTCTTT. As protein: CASSLSRRGDTEAFF. This chain connects TRBV7-2 to TRBJ1-1; possibly TRBD1 for D (5 bases). V lost 2 bases and J lost 3, with 13 bases in between. Germline assignment: CDR1 SGHTA and CDR2 FQGNSA. CDR3 length: 15 residues.

This clone has just one count. The junction departs from the called germline gene at one end, perhaps through a read error. The V call is TRBV7-7, the J call TRBJ2-5, with D maybe TRBD1 (5 bases). CDR1 SSHAT and CDR2 FNYEAQ come from the germline V gene (reference sequence). There are 15 residues in the CDR3. CDR3 bases: TGTGCTAGCAGCTTAGCAGGGCAGGGTGGGCTGACCCAGTACTTC. This sequence encodes CASSLAGQGGLTQYF.

The chain combines TRBV28 with TRBJ1-5; D not certain. The V gene lost 6 bases and the J gene lost 7 bases, with 22 bases spanning the gap. The CDR3 spans 16 residues. CDR1 is MDHEN and CDR2 is SYDVKM in the germline V gene. CDR3 protein: CASSSLRRVSMQPQHF. In nucleotides, the CDR3 is TGTGCCAGCAGCTCCCTCAGGAGGGTTTCTATGCAGCCCCAGCATTTT.

V and J are TRBV18 and TRBJ1-3; D call uncertain. This CDR3 is built from 13 residues. Trimming stripped 3 bases from V and 4 bases from J, with 7 bases between. CDR1 and CDR2 (germline): KGHSH, LQKENI. The CDR3 region has the DNA TGTGCCAGCTCACCTGAGCCCGGAAACACCATATATTTT. Translating it yields CASSPEPGNTIYF.

This chain joins TRBV7-9 and TRBJ2-1; 9 bases align to TRBD2. V gave up 2 bases and J gave up 7 bases; unmatched junction bases: 6. Germline V gives CDR1 SEHNR, CDR2 FQNEAQ (reference sequence). The CDR3 totals 15 residues. DNA of the CDR3: TGTGCCAGCAGCTTAAGTAGCGGGAGTGTGAATGAGCAGTTCTTC. Translating gives CASSLSSGSVNEQFF.

The DNA for the CDR3 is TGTGCCAGCAGCCAAGGAGGTGGCACCGGGGAGCTGTTTTTT. Its protein is CASSQGGGTGELFF. The chain has TRBV3-1 (or the pseudogene TRBV3-2) and TRBJ2-2; D ambiguous. V dropped 1 base and J dropped 4 bases, with 7 bases sitting between them. This CDR3 has 14 amino acids. CDR1 is LGHDT and CDR2 is YNNKEL in the germline V gene (reference sequence).

The chain carries TRBV6-1 and TRBJ1-6; D gene ambiguous. This CDR3 region has 15 residues. Trimming took 2 bases from V and 3 from J, leaving 8 bases between them. Germline V gene sequence: CDR1 MNHNS, CDR2 SASEGT. CDR3 nucleotides: TGTGCCAGCAGTGAAAGTCTCAGCTATAATTCACCCCTCCACTTT. Its translation: CASSESLSYNSPLHF.

This clone was observed a handful of times. The J gene is TRBJ1-2, the V gene TRBV6-2 or TRBV6-3, with D maybe TRBD1 (5 bases). CDR1 and CDR2 (germline): MNHEY, SVGEGT. This CDR3 contains 13 residues. Trimming stripped 4 bases from V and 7 bases from J, with 13 bases between. CDR3 region: CASSSGGGAGYTF. In DNA form, the CDR3 reads TGTGCCAGCAGTTCTGGTGGAGGGGCTGGCTACACCTTC.

This chain connects TRBV18 to TRBJ1-2; D not certain. This CDR3 has 14 amino acids. V was pared by 3 bases and J by 3 bases, with 11 bases between. Looked up from germline, CDR1 is KGHSH and CDR2 is LQKENI. CDR3 sequence (DNA): TGTGCCAGCTCACCCCTTGATGAGGACTATGGCTACACCTTC. Translated, it gives CASSPLDEDYGYTF.

This clone occurred once. The chain uses TRBV28 and TRBJ2-2, with 9 positions matching TRBD1. CDR1 is MDHEN and CDR2 is SYDVKM in the germline V gene. The CDR3 runs to 15 residues. Germline trimming cut 3 bases from V and 6 bases from J; bases unmatched to any gene: 5. CDR3 DNA: TGTGCCAGCAGTTTGCTACAGGGGGCATCCGGGGAGCTGTTTTTT. Its protein is CASSLLQGASGELFF. Looking up the rest from reference TRBV28 and TRBJ2-2 gives the full variable domain: DVKVTQSSRYLVKRTGEKVFLECVQDMDHENMFWYRQDPGLGLRLIYFSYDVKMKEKGDIPEGYSVSREKKERFSLILESASTNQTSMYLCASSLLQGASGELFFGEGSRLTVL.

Remarks on this clone: The same CDR3 also results from other DNA sequences found in this sample. V usage is TRBV7-3 and J usage is TRBJ2-1; tentative D call: TRBD2 (7 bases). There are 15 residues in the CDR3. Germline CDR1 SGHTA, CDR2 FQGTGA. With 2 bases removed from V and 0 bases from J, the gap between germline ends came to 8 bases. The CDR3 region is CASSLGGASYNEQFF. The CDR3 nucleotides read TGTGCCAGCAGCTTAGGGGGGGCCTCCTACAATGAGCAGTTCTTC.

This clone appeared a single time. The chain recombines TRBV7-9 with TRBJ2-2; TRBD2 might be the D (6 bases). Germline V CDR1 and CDR2: SEHNR, FQNEAQ (reference sequence). CDR3 length: 14 residues. Trimming pared 6 bases from V and 6 bases from J, leaving 14 bases between. The CDR3 protein is CASSRGGVAGELFF. The CDR3 DNA reads TGTGCCAGCAGTCGGGGCGGGGTAGCCGGGGAGCTGTTTTTT.

The CDR3: CASSLRLGGYNSPLHF. The CDR3 DNA sequence: TGTGCCAGCAGTTTACGGTTGGGGGGATATAATTCACCCCTCCACTTT. The chain has TRBV27 and TRBJ1-6; a weak D match, TRBD1 (5 bases). Looked up from germline, CDR1 is MNHEY and CDR2 is SMNVEV (reference sequence). The CDR3 is 16 residues long. V gave up 2 bases and J gave up 4 bases, with 12 bases separating them.

The V call is TRBV29-1, the J call TRBJ2-3; D perhaps matches TRBD1 (6 bases). Germline CDR1 SQVTM, CDR2 ANQGSEA. The V gene lost 2 bases and the J gene lost 4 bases, with 10 bases spanning the gap. CDR3 length: 13 residues. CDR3 amino acids: CSVEKDSPDTQYF. The CDR3 nucleotides are TGCAGCGTTGAAAAGGACAGCCCAGATACGCAGTATTTT.

The rearrangement uses TRBV12-3 or TRBV12-4 and TRBJ1-1, with D perhaps TRBD1 (6 bases). V was pared by 6 bases and J by 3 bases, with 11 bases between. The CDR3 contains 13 residues. The CDR3 loop is CASRVQGYTEAFF. The CDR3 DNA is TGTGCCAGCAGGGTACAGGGTTACACTGAAGCTTTCTTT.

V is TRBV11-2 and J is TRBJ2-7; D perhaps matches TRBD1 (6 bases). Germline V gene data show CDR1 as SGHAT and CDR2 as FQNNGV. The CDR3 sequence is 12 residues long. V dropped 3 bases and J dropped 4 bases, with 7 bases sitting between them. In nucleotides, the CDR3 is TGTGCCAGCAGCTTTACAGGGTACGAGCAGTACTTC. As protein: CASSFTGYEQYF.